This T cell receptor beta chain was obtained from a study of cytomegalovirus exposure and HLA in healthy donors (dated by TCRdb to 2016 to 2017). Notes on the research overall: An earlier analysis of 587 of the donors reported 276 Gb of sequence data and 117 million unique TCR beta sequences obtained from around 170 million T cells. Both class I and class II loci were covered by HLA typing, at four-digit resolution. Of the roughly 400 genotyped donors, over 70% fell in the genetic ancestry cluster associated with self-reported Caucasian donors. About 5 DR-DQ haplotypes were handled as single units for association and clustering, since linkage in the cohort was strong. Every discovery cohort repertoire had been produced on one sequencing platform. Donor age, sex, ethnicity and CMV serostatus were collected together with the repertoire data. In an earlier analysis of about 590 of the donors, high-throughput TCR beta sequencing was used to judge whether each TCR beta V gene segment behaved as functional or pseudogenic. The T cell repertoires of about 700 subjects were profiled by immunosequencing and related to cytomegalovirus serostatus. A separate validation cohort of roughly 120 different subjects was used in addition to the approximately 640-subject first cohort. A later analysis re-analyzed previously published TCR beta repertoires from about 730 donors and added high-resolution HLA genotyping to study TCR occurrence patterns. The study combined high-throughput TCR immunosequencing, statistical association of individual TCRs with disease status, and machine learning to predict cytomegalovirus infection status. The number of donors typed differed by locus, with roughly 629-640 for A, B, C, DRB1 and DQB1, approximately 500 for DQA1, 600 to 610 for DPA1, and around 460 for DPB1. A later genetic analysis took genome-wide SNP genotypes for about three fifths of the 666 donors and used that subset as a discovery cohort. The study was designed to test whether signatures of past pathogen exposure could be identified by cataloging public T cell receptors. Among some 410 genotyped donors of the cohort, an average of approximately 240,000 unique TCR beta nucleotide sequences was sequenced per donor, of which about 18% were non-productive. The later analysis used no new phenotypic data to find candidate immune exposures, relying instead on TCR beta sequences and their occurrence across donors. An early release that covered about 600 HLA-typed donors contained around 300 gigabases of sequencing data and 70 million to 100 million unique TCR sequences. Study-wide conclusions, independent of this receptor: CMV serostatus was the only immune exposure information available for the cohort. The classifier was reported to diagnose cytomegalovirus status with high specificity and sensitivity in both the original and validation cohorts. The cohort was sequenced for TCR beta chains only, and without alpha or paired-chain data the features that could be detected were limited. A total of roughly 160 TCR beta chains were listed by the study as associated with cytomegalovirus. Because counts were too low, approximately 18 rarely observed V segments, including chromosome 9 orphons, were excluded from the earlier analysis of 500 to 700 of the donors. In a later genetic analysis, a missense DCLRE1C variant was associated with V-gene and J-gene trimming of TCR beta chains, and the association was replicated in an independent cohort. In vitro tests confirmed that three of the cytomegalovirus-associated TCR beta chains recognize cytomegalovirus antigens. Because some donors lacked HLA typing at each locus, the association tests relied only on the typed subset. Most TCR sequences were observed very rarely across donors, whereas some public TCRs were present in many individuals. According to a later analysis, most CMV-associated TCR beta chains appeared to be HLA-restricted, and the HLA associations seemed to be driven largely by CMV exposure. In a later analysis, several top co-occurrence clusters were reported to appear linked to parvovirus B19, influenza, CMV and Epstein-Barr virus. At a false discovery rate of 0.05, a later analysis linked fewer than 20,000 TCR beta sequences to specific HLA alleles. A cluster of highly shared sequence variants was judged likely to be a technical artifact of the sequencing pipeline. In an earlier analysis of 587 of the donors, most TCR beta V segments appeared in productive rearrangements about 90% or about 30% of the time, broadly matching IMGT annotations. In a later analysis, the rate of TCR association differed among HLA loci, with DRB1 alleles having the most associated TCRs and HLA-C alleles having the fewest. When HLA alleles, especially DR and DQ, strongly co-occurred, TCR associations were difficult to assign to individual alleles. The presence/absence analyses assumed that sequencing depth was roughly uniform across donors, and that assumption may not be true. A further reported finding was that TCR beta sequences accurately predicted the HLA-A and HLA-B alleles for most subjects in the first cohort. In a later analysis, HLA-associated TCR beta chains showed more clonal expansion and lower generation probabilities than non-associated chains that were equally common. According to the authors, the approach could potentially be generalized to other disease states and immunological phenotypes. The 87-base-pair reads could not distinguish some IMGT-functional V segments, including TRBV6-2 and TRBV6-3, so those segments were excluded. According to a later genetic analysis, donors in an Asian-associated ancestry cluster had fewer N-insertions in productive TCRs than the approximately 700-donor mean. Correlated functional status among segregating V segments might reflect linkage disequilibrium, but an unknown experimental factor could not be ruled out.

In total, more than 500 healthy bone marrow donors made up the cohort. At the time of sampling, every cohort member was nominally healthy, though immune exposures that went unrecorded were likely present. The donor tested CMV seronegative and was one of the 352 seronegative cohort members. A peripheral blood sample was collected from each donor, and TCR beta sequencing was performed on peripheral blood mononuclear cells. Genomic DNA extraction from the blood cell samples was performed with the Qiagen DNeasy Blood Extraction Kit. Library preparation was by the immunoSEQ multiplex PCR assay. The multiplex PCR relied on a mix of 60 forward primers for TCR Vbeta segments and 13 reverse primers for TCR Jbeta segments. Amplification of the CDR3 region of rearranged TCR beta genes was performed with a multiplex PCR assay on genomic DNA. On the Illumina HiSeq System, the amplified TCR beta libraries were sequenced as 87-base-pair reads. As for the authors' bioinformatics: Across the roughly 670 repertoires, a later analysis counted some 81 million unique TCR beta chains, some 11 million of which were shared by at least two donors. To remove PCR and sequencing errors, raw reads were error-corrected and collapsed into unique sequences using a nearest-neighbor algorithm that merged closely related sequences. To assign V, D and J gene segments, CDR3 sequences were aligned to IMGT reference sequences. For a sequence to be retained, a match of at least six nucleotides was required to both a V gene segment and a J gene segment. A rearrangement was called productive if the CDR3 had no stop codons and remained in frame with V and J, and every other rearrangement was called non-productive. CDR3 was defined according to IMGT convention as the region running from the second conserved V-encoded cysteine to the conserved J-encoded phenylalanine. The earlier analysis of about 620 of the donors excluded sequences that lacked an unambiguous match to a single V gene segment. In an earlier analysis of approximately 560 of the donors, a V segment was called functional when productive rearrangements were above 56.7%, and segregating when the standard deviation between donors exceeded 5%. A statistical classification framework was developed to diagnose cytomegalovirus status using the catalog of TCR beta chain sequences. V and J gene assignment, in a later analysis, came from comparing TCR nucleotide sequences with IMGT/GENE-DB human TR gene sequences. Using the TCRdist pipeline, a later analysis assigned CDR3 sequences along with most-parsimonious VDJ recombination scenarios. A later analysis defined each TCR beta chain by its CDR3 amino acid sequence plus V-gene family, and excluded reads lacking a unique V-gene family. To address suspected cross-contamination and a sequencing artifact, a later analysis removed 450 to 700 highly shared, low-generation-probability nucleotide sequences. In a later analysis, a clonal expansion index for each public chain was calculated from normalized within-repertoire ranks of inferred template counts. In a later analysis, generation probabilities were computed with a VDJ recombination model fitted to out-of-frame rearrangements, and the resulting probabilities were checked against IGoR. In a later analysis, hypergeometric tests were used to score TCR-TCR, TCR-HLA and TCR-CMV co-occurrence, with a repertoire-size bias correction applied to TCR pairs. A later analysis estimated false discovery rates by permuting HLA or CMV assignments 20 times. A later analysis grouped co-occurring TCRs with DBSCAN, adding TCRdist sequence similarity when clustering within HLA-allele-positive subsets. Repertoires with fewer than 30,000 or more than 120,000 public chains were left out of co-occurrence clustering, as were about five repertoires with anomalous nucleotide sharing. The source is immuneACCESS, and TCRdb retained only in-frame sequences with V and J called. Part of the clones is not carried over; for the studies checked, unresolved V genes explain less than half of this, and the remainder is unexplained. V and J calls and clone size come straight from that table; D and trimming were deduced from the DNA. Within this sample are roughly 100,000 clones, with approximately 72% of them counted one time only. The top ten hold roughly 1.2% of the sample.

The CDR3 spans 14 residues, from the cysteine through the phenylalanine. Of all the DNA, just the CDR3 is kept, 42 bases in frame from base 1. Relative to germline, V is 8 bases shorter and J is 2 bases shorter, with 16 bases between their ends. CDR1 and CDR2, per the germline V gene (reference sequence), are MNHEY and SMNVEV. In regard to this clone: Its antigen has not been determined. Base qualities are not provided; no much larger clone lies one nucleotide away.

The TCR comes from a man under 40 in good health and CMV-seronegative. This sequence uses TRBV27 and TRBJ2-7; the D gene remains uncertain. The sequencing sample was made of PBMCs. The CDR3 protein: CASGGLTTTYEQYF. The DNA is TGTGCCAGCGGCGGCCTAACTACCACCTACGAGCAGTACTTC.